The rows below give T cell receptor beta chains drawn from one sample of a study of T cell changes during pregnancy in multiple sclerosis. This table comes from immunoSEQ multiplex PCR, and its TCRdb copy is limited to in-frame clones, with some not included. The data hold about 41,000 clones, with roughly 93% observed a single time. The input for sequencing was CD8+ T cells from peripheral blood mononuclear cells, taken in the third trimester of pregnancy. The receptors shown here come from a female donor with multiple sclerosis, enrolled in a pregnancy study. The conserved cysteine and the conserved F or W are not part of the CDR3 here.

V	J	length	CDR3
TRBV11-3	TRBJ2-1	13	ASSFGASAYNEQF
TRBV7-9	TRBJ2-5	12	ASSSAGFGKTQY
TRBV7-9	TRBJ2-1	10	ASSAAYNEQF
TRBV6-6	TRBJ2-5	11	ASSGLEQETQY
TRBV19	TRBJ2-1	15	ASSLRLAEVVHNEQF
TRBV27	TRBJ1-1	15	ASRNLTGGAENTEAF
TRBV30	TRBJ1-2	12	AWYWPGGAHDYT
TRBV19	TRBJ2-1	13	ASSIWLAGYNEQF
TRBV6-5	TRBJ1-5	13	ASSYGQGANQPQH
TRBV19	TRBJ2-3	11	ASSTLVRDTQY
TRBV19	TRBJ2-5	13	ASCGQAGPQETQY
TRBV28	TRBJ2-7	14	ASSSPGGLSSYEQY
TRBV2	TRBJ2-1	10	ASSDRVGEQF
TRBV5-4	TRBJ1-1	12	ASIGGQGNTEAF
TRBV29-1	TRBJ1-1	10	SVEPGNTEAF
TRBV28	TRBJ1-4	14	ASSFVEDRVEEKLF
TRBV27	TRBJ2-7	13	ASSIRGGGLYEQY
TRBV28	TRBJ2-4	10	ASSFTENIQY
TRBV27	TRBJ1-2	15	ASSLSAHTGENYGYT
TRBV29-1	NA	11	SVENESGHEQY
TRBV23-1	TRBJ2-5	19	ALPSGADSRDPVLPWETQY
TRBV5-1	TRBJ2-3	13	ATSPTDRILDTQY
TRBV28	TRBJ1-1	11	ASRMGQITEAF
TRBV27	TRBJ2-2	14	ASSLGLAGPTGELF
TRBV27	TRBJ2-7	11	ASSPGGSYEQY
TRBV11-1	TRBJ2-5	15	ASSLALIFSGQETQY
TRBV28	TRBJ2-5	14	ASSLRSGRAEETQY
TRBV7-9	TRBJ1-4	12	ASSFGTGGEKLF
TRBV14	TRBJ2-7	13	ASSQRRDFAYEQY
TRBV28	TRBJ2-1	15	ATRTLEAGPSYNEQF
TRBV9	TRBJ2-7	13	ASSVGSGPGDEQY
TRBV7-9	TRBJ2-7	15	ASSLGGGDAYAYEQY
TRBV7-9	TRBJ2-1	14	ASSGGSGRDYNEQF
TRBV28	TRBJ2-6	13	ASSLGGGGANVLT
TRBV19	TRBJ2-7	11	ASSWDRNYEQY
TRBV9	TRBJ2-2	16	ASSVGEFPPKNTGELF
TRBV6-8	TRBJ1-1	12	ASSFEGRNTEAF
TRBV28	TRBJ2-7	14	ASSLDPGLGGVEQY
TRBV28	TRBJ1-5	13	ASSERTGGNQPQH
TRBV2	TRBJ1-5	11	ASSGLYNQPQH
TRBV28	TRBJ2-2	12	ASSPGIGTGELF
TRBV7-8	TRBJ2-1	11	ASSPPQDNEQF
TRBV5-1	TRBJ1-1	12	ASSLTGVNTEAF
TRBV2	TRBJ1-2	13	ASSNRQDLGYGYT
TRBV10-3	TRBJ2-3	13	AISEEGGHTDTQY
TRBV7-9	TRBJ2-4	16	ASSLVDGQGLAKNIQY
TRBV15	TRBJ2-3	12	ATVEGPGVNTQY
TRBV11-2	TRBJ2-7	11	ASSDGNAYEQY
TRBV27	TRBJ1-5	11	ASTSGGSQPQH
TRBV18	TRBJ2-1	16	ASSPLIRRGQGFNEQF
TRBV16	TRBJ1-2	12	ASSHLQGPNGYT
TRBV13	TRBJ2-3	14	ASSSRLAGNTDTQY
TRBV2	TRBJ2-7	10	ASRPTREREY
TRBV6-5	TRBJ1-5	11	ASSPYSNQPQH
TRBV2	TRBJ2-7	13	ASSEKGLDTHEQY